Listed here are 17 T cell receptor beta chains from one sample, sequenced in a study of Tregs in tolerant kidney transplant recipients. Measured with immunoSEQ multiplex PCR; TCRdb has only the in-frame clones, and not every one. The sample data list about 33,000 clones. The material sequenced was CD8+ T cells from blood, taken before the transplant. The receptor source for this set is a human donor who received a combined kidney and bone marrow transplant.

In the case of this clone: With the read ending 3 residues before the CDR3 end, the germline J gene is used to fill in that end. The chain combines TRBV7-8 with TRBJ2-5; tentatively, D is TRBD1 (6 bases). Per the germline V gene, CDR1 is SGHVS and CDR2 is FQNEAQ. This CDR3 comprises 15 residues. V gave up 3 bases and J gave up 0 bases, with 11 bases separating them. CDR3 in amino acids: CASSLAGQHQETQYF. The part of the CDR3 DNA that was read is TGTGCCAGCAGCTTGGCCGGACAGCACCAAGAGACC.

Turning to this clone: The read finishes 3 residues shy of the CDR3 end, and the germline J gene is used to complete it. The rearrangement links TRBV20-1 to TRBJ1-1; D unresolved. CDR3 size: 14 residues. The germline V gene encodes CDR1 DFQATT and CDR2 SNEGSKA (reference sequence). V lost 6 bases, J lost 2 bases, and 16 bases lay in between. CDR3 sequence reads: CSASPTGRNTEAFF. CDR3 DNA, as far as it was read: TGCAGTGCCAGCCCGACGGGGAGAAACACTGAA.

Regarding this clone: Coverage ceases 3 residues before the CDR3 finishes, and the germline J gene fills in the end. The V gene is TRBV2, the J gene TRBJ2-3, with 8 nucleotides matching TRBD2. This CDR3 is 15 amino acids long. V shed 6 bases and J 0 bases; nucleotides not matched to a gene: 5. Per germline, CDR1 SNHLY and CDR2 FYNNEI. Partial CDR3 DNA: TGTGCCAGCAGCCTCGGGGGGGCGAGCACAGATACG. It is translated as CASSLGGASTDT. The whole CDR3 is CASSLGGASTDTQYF.

About this clone itself: The CDR3 is cut off 3 residues early in the read; its end comes from the germline J gene. This chain uses TRBV19 with TRBJ2-7, with a possible D match to TRBD1 (5 bases). The germline CDR1 and CDR2 sequences are LNHDA and SQIVND (reference sequence). The CDR3 sequence is 14 residues long. V lost 6 bases and J lost 5, with 17 bases in between. The CDR3 protein is CASRPRAGMNEQYF. The sequenced CDR3 bases are TGTGCCAGTAGGCCTCGGGCAGGGATGAACGAG.

As concerns this clone: The CDR3 end is not reached by the read, which stops 3 residues before it; the germline J gene fills it in. The genes are TRBV4-1 and TRBJ2-4, with 8 bases matching TRBD2. V shed 10 bases and J 6 bases; nucleotides not matched to a gene: 11. The CDR3 loop spans 14 amino acids. From germline, CDR1 is MGHRA and CDR2 YSYEKL. The CDR3 loop reads CATSLAGGGNIQYF. The sequenced CDR3 bases are TGCGCCACCTCCCTCGCGGGAGGAGGAAACATT.

Remarks on this clone: The missing CDR3 end, 3 residues past where the read stops, is filled in from the germline J gene. The rearrangement uses TRBV7-6 and TRBJ2-2; TRBD2 aligns across 13 bases. From germline, CDR1 is SGHVS and CDR2 FNYEAQ. Trimming took 5 bases from V and 3 from J; bases not matched to a gene: 3. This CDR3 contains 16 residues. CDR3 residues: CASSTGLAGDTGELFF. The DNA read from the CDR3 is TGTGCCAGCAGCACAGGACTAGCGGGGGACACCGGGGAG.

A remark on this clone: The DNA ends 3 residues before the CDR3 does, and the rest of the CDR3 is filled in from the germline J gene. The rearrangement joins TRBV5-1 to TRBJ2-7, with TRBD2 as a possible D gene (5 bases). Germline V CDR1 and CDR2: SGHRS, YFSETQ. This CDR3 spans 14 amino acids. Trimming took off 4 bases at V and 0 bases at J, with 11 bases between the two ends. This CDR3 is CASSPEDSSYEQYF. The CDR3 DNA, read in part, is TGCGCCAGCAGCCCCGAGGACTCCTCCTACGAG.

As for this clone: The CDR3 end lies 3 residues beyond the end of the read and is filled in from the germline J gene. The chain links TRBV6-2 or TRBV6-3 to TRBJ2-1; tentatively, D is TRBD2 (6 bases). Trimming pared 2 bases from V and 8 bases from J, leaving 10 bases between. The CDR3 extends over 13 amino acids. Germline V gene data show CDR1 as MNHEY and CDR2 as SVGEGT. CDR3 sequence reads: CASSYGGFDEQFF. The sequenced CDR3 bases are TGTGCCAGCAGTTACGGGGGGTTCGATGAG.

A word on this clone: The sequence runs out 3 residues before the end of the CDR3; the remainder is reconstructed from the germline J gene. J is TRBJ2-1 and V is TRBV2; D ambiguous. The CDR3 totals 16 residues. V lost 1 base, J lost 4 bases, and 14 bases lay in between. The V gene's germline CDR1 is SNHLY and CDR2 FYNNEI. CDR3 DNA, as far as it was read: TGTGCCAGCAGTGAAGGACCGCCCGGGTCGTACAATGAG. Residues: CASSEGPPGSYNE. The entire CDR3 protein reads CASSEGPPGSYNEQFF.

Remarks on this clone: Read data end 3 residues before the CDR3 end; the end is taken from the germline J gene. The chain recombines TRBV7-9 with TRBJ2-7, with D uncertain. Germline V gene sequence: CDR1 SEHNR, CDR2 FQNEAQ (reference sequence). CDR3 size: 12 residues. Trimming took 5 bases from V and 2 from J, leaving 7 bases between them. This CDR3 is CASSQSAYEQYF. The sequenced part of the CDR3 DNA is TGTGCCAGCAGCCAGTCCGCCTACGAG.

Points on this clone: The read terminates 3 residues before the CDR3 end, so the remaining end is supplied by the germline J gene. This chain connects TRBV7-9 to TRBJ1-3, with 9 bases matching TRBD1. This CDR3 spans 14 amino acids. The V segment lost 4 bases and the J segment 2 bases; nucleotides outside the gene matches: 0. Germline values: CDR1 SEHNR, CDR2 FQNEAQ (reference sequence). CDR3 residues: CASSWDRAGNTIYF. The covered CDR3 bases are TGTGCCAGCAGCTGGGACAGGGCTGGAAACACC. Looking up the rest from reference TRBV7-9 and TRBJ1-3 gives the full variable domain: DTGVSQNPRHKITKRGQNVTFRCDPISEHNRLYWYRQTLGQGPEFLTYFQNEAQLEKSRLLSDRFSAERPKGSFSTLEIQRTEQGDSAMYLCASSWDRAGNTIYFGEGSWLTVV.

Concerning this clone: The CDR3 end is not reached by the read, which stops 3 residues before it; the germline J gene fills it in. This chain links TRBV29-1 with TRBJ2-5, with 11 nucleotides matching TRBD2. From germline, CDR1 is SQVTM and CDR2 ANQGSEA. The J segment lost 0 bases and the V segment lost 0 bases, leaving 18 bases of the junction unmatched. The CDR3 length is 21 residues. The part of the CDR3 DNA that was read is TGCAGCGTTGAAGATGGGGGTTTGGGTAGCGGGAGGGTATCATACCAAGAGACC. It translates to CSVEDGGLGSGRVSYQET. The full-length CDR3 reads as CSVEDGGLGSGRVSYQETQYF.

For this clone: Its ends do not fully match the called genes, so a read error is possible. The read ends 3 residues early relative to the CDR3; the germline J gene fills the gap. V usage is TRBV19 and J usage is TRBJ1-2; 7 nucleotides agree with TRBD1. Germline-derived CDR1 and CDR2 are LNHDA and SQIVND (reference sequence). The CDR3 consists of 14 residues. The CDR3 DNA, read in part, is TGTGCCAGTAGTGTAGACAGGGCCGACTATGGC. This gives the protein CASSVDRADYG. The whole CDR3 is CASSVDRADYGYTF.

Note on this clone: From the germline J gene comes the end of the CDR3, since the read stops 3 residues before it. This sequence joins TRBV2 and TRBJ2-2; D gene unclear. The length of the CDR3 is 15 residues. Germline V gives CDR1 SNHLY, CDR2 FYNNEI. The ends were cut back, 7 bases at V and 2 bases at J, with 14 bases in the middle. The CDR3 loop is CASKGGSTNTGELFF. The part of the CDR3 DNA that was read is TGTGCCAGCAAGGGTGGGTCGACAAACACCGGGGAG.

Notes on this clone: Read data end 3 residues before the CDR3 end; the end is taken from the germline J gene. The chain has TRBV13 and TRBJ2-7, with D perhaps TRBD2 (5 bases). Germline V gives CDR1 PRHDT, CDR2 FYEKMQ (reference sequence). V was pared by 4 bases and J by 1 base, with 11 bases between. The CDR3 is made up of 14 amino acids. Partial CDR3 DNA: TGTGCCAGCAGCTCCCGACTACCTTCCTACGAG. This sequence encodes CASSSRLPSYE. In full, the CDR3 reads CASSSRLPSYEQYF.

Details on this clone: Read sequence stops 3 residues before the CDR3 end, and the germline J gene provides the missing end. This chain joins TRBV6-4 and TRBJ2-3; 7 bases match TRBD2. Germline V gene data show CDR1 as MRHNA and CDR2 as SNTAGT. V trimming: 0 bases; J trimming: 1 base; junction bases outside the gene matches: 1. The CDR3 length is 15 residues. CDR3 sequence: CASSDSSGGTDTQYF. CDR3 bases read: TGTGCCAGCAGTGACTCGAGCGGGGGCACAGATACG.

Concerning this clone: Read coverage stops 3 residues before the CDR3 terminus; the germline J gene supplies the remainder. The V gene is TRBV6-1, the J gene TRBJ1-2; 10 positions match TRBD1. CDR3 length equals 14 residues. CDR1 and CDR2 (germline): MNHNS, SASEGT. Incomplete CDR3 DNA: TGTGCCAGCAGTGAAGCTCCGGGACAGGGGACG. Protein sequence: CASSEAPGQGT. The CDR3 as a whole reads CASSEAPGQGTYTF.